Below are 28 T cell receptor beta chains sequenced from a single sample in a study of T-cell reconstitution after alpha-beta-depleted transplantation in children. Library preparation (for TCRbeta) was performed with unique molecular identifiers. TCRdb used MiXCR to reprocess the PCR reads, holding one entry per CDR3 protein. The data show approximately 190,000 distinct CDR3 sequences, with roughly 6.3% seen just once and around 4.3% held by the top ten. The source material was PBMCs, sampled before TCRalphabeta/CD19-depleted stem cell transplant. These receptors all come from a girl less than two years old with combined immunodeficiency, due to receive a stem cell transplant.

This clonotype showed up many times. The V call is TRBV12-5, the J call TRBJ2-3; TRBD1 matches at 8 bases. The CDR3 is 15 amino acids. V lost 6 bases and J lost 4; bases outside the gene matches: 9. Germline assignment: CDR1 LGHNT and CDR2 FRNRAP. The CDR3 nucleotides read TGTGCTAGTGGACCCGGACAGGGAGTGTCAGATACGCAGTATTTT. Residues: CASGPGQGVSDTQYF.

There are many counts of this clonotype. This chain joins TRBV4-1 and TRBJ2-7; TRBD1 matches 8 bases. Germline-derived CDR1 and CDR2 are MGHRA and YSYEKL. The trim removed 0 bases at V and 3 bases at J, leaving 7 bases unmatched. CDR3 length: 16 residues. This CDR3 is CASSQDGDRNYYEQYF. CDR3 bases: TGCGCCAGCAGCCAAGATGGGGACAGGAACTACTACGAGCAGTACTTC.

The table lists this clonotype with many counts. The chain recombines TRBV2 with TRBJ2-7, with TRBD2 matching over 13 bases. In germline, CDR1 is SNHLY, CDR2 FYNNEI. This CDR3 contains 16 residues. Losses at the gene ends were 1 base for V and 4 bases for J; bases not matched to a gene: 4. In nucleotides, the CDR3 is TGTGCCAGCAGTGAAGACCCGGGACTAGCGGGGTACGAGCAGTACTTC. Amino acids: CASSEDPGLAGYEQYF. The whole variable domain, remainder taken from reference TRBV2 and TRBJ2-7, is EPEVTQTPSHQVTQMGQEVILRCVPISNHLYFYWYRQILGQKVEFLVSFYNNEISEKSEIFDDQFSVERPDGSNFTLKIRSTKLEDSAMYFCASSEDPGLAGYEQYFGPGTRLTVT.

This clonotype was observed many times. The genes are TRBV6-5 and TRBJ2-1; D gene ambiguous. Trimming stripped 0 bases from V and 6 bases from J, with 6 bases between. This CDR3 has 13 amino acids. Germline CDR1 MNHEY, CDR2 SVGAGI. The CDR3 bases are TGTGCCAGCAGTTACTCGAACCTCAATGAGCAGTTCTTC. It specifies CASSYSNLNEQFF.

This clonotype occurred many times. This rearrangement joins TRBV6-5 to TRBJ2-2; D may be TRBD1 (5 bases). V lost 2 bases to trimming and J lost 2 bases, with 9 bases between them. Germline CDR1 MNHEY, CDR2 SVGAGI. The CDR3 spans 15 residues. CDR3 sequence (DNA): TGTGCCAGCAGTTACACGACAGCCAACACCGGGGAGCTGTTTTTT. This translates into CASSYTTANTGELFF.

This clonotype was detected many times. The chain uses TRBV13 and TRBJ2-1; 14 nucleotides match TRBD2. The length of the CDR3 is 17 residues. The J segment lost 10 bases and the V segment lost 6 bases, leaving 14 bases of the junction unmatched. Germline-derived CDR1 and CDR2 are PRHDT and FYEKMQ (reference sequence). The CDR3 sequence: CASRAGLAGGVRAEQFF. DNA for the CDR3: TGTGCCAGCAGAGCAGGACTAGCGGGGGGTGTCCGCGCGGAGCAGTTCTTC. The full variable domain, in which reference TRBV13 and TRBJ2-1 provide the parts outside the CDR3, is AAGVIQSPRHLIKEKRETATLKCYPIPRHDTVYWYQQGPGQDPQFLISFYEKMQSDKGSIPDRFSAQQFSDYHSELNMSSLELGDSALYFCASRAGLAGGVRAEQFFGPGTRLTVL.

This clonotype was seen repeatedly, ten times or more. This chain links TRBV7-7 with TRBJ2-2; D not resolved. The CDR3 loop spans 16 amino acids. Germline V CDR1 and CDR2: SSHAT, FNYEAQ (reference sequence). V lost 4 bases, J lost 6 bases, and 18 bases lay in between. As DNA, the CDR3 is TGTGCCAGCAGCTCGGACCCCGGAGCACCCGCCGGGGAGCTGTTTTTT. It specifies CASSSDPGAPAGELFF.

This clonotype was seen ten or more times. The chain combines TRBV29-1 with TRBJ2-6; 8 bases agree with TRBD2. V was pared by 2 bases and J by 2 bases, with 5 bases of the junction left unmatched. Germline V gives CDR1 SQVTM, CDR2 ANQGSEA. The CDR3 spans 16 residues. This chain's CDR3 is CSVERPGGAGANVLTF. The CDR3 nucleotides read TGCAGCGTTGAAAGGCCCGGGGGGGCTGGGGCCAACGTCCTGACTTTC.

This clonotype was observed many times. The chain uses TRBV9 and TRBJ1-1; no reliable D call. V lost 0 bases and J 7 bases, leaving 10 bases between the germline ends. Germline lookup yields CDR1 SGDLS and CDR2 YYNGEE. The CDR3 length is 13 residues. DNA of the CDR3: TGTGCCAGCAGCGTAGGAGGAGAAAATGAAGCTTTCTTT. It translates to CASSVGGENEAFF.

This clonotype was seen at least ten times. The chain links TRBV7-3 to TRBJ2-3; 11 bases fit TRBD2. The CDR3 spans 16 residues. CDR1 and CDR2 from the germline V gene are SGHTA and FQGTGA. The V segment lost 4 bases and the J segment 4 bases; nucleotides outside the gene matches: 7. The CDR3 loop reads CASSSRLAGRPDTQYF. In DNA, the CDR3 is TGTGCCAGCAGCTCCCGACTAGCGGGGAGACCAGATACGCAGTATTTT.

This clonotype was counted at least ten times. J is TRBJ2-1 and V is TRBV24-1; 7 nucleotides line up with TRBD1. The CDR3 extends over 16 amino acids. V gave up 4 bases and J gave up 3 bases; unmatched junction bases: 8. CDR1 and CDR2 from the germline V gene are KGHDR and SFDVKD. The CDR3 nucleotides are TGTGCCACCAGTGACCCCAGACAGGGTAACTACAATGAGCAGTTCTTC. Its translation is CATSDPRQGNYNEQFF.

This clonotype showed up just a few times. V and J are TRBV20-1 and TRBJ2-2; D is unresolved. V was trimmed by 6 bases and J by 0 bases, leaving 8 bases between them. The CDR3 runs to 13 residues. CDR1 DFQATT and CDR2 SNEGSKA come from the germline V gene (reference sequence). CDR3 residues: CSAGTPNTGELFF. In nucleotides, the CDR3 is TGCAGTGCGGGAACCCCGAACACCGGGGAGCTGTTTTTT.

This clonotype was observed at least ten times. The chain links TRBV28 to TRBJ1-1, with a possible D match to TRBD1 (5 bases). CDR1 and CDR2 (germline): MDHEN, SYDVKM. The CDR3 extends over 17 amino acids. The ends were cut back, 3 bases at V and 5 bases at J, with 22 bases in the middle. The CDR3 DNA follows: TGTGCCAGCAGTTTTTTGAGAGGGCAGGGACTACGGACTGAAGCTTTCTTT. Translating it yields CASSFLRGQGLRTEAFF.

This clonotype was detected ten times or more. The genes are TRBV7-9 and TRBJ1-3; D is undetermined. V was pared by 5 bases and J by 4 bases, with 12 bases between. The CDR3 loop spans 14 amino acids. Germline-derived CDR1 and CDR2 are SEHNR and FQNEAQ (reference sequence). The CDR3 region has the DNA TGTGCCAGCAGCCTTTTTGGTGTGGGAAACACCATATATTTT. Translation: CASSLFGVGNTIYF.

This clonotype was seen repeatedly, ten times or more. The rearrangement links TRBV5-1 to TRBJ1-1; D unclear. In germline, CDR1 is SGHRS, CDR2 YFSETQ. The CDR3 totals 14 residues. Trimming pared 4 bases from V and 1 base from J, leaving 11 bases between. The CDR3 DNA reads TGCGCCAGCAGCACCGACTCGTGGAACACTGAAGCTTTCTTT. Amino acids: CASSTDSWNTEAFF.

This clonotype was counted ten times or more. This rearrangement joins TRBV20-1 to TRBJ1-2; TRBD1 aligns across 9 bases. The CDR3 consists of 14 residues. Looked up from germline, CDR1 is DFQATT and CDR2 is SNEGSKA (reference sequence). After removal of 6 bases from V and 2 bases from J, the junction contained 7 bases not matched to a gene. For the CDR3, the DNA is TGCAGTGCAGAAGACAGGGGGGCCAACTATGGCTACACCTTC. Protein: CSAEDRGANYGYTF.

This chain joins TRBV4-2 and TRBJ2-3, with D possibly matching TRBD2 (5 bases). The germline CDR1 and CDR2 sequences are LGHNA and YNFKEQ. This CDR3 has 18 residues. Trimming took 4 bases from V and 2 from J, leaving 22 bases between them. The chain's CDR3 is CASSPQLADSTYTDTQYF. CDR3 DNA sequence: TGTGCCAGCAGCCCTCAGCTCGCGGACTCTACATACACAGATACGCAGTATTTT.

This clonotype was recorded at least ten times. The CDR3 does not close with the conserved phenylalanine or tryptophan, likely indicating a read error. The chain has TRBV6-5 and TRBJ2-3, with D maybe TRBD2 (5 bases). The CDR3 covers 14 residues. V lost 2 bases, J lost 2 bases, and 8 bases lay in between. Germline CDR1 and CDR2: MNHEY and SVGAGI. The CDR3 DNA follows: TGTGCCAGCAGTTACGGAGGCAACACAGATACGCAGTATTCT. It encodes CASSYGGNTDTQYS.

This clonotype has at least ten counts. V and J are TRBV10-3 and TRBJ2-1; D is perhaps TRBD2 (6 bases). This CDR3 is 14 amino acids long. The V gene's germline CDR1 is ENHRY and CDR2 SYGVKD. V gave up 6 bases and J gave up 7 bases, with 16 bases separating them. The CDR3 spells CAISRLDELNEQFF. The CDR3 region has the DNA TGTGCCATCAGCAGACTAGACGAGCTTAATGAGCAGTTCTTC.

In its sample, this clonotype was seen many times. The chain recombines TRBV20-1 with TRBJ1-5; 7 bases align to TRBD1. Germline lookup yields CDR1 DFQATT and CDR2 SNEGSKA (reference sequence). The CDR3 length is 16 residues. V trimming: 1 base; J trimming: 2 bases; junction bases outside the gene matches: 8. The CDR3 reads CSARGQGDFGNQPQHF. The CDR3 coding sequence is TGCAGTGCTAGAGGGCAGGGGGATTTCGGCAATCAGCCCCAGCATTTT.

This clonotype has just a few counts. V gene TRBV12-3 or TRBV12-4 combines with J gene TRBJ2-3, with TRBD2 matching over 11 bases. The V segment lost 5 bases and the J segment 3 bases; nucleotides outside the gene matches: 10. CDR3 length: 17 residues. The CDR3 bases are TGTGCCAGCAGTCTCATGACTAGCGGGGACCGAACAGATACGCAGTATTTT. This gives the protein CASSLMTSGDRTDTQYF.

This clonotype was seen many times. The gene calls are TRBV14 and TRBJ2-7, with TRBD1 matching over 10 bases. The V segment lost 9 bases and the J segment 3 bases; nucleotides outside the gene matches: 8. Germline loops: CDR1 SGHDN, CDR2 FVKESK. This CDR3 has 14 amino acids. CDR3 in amino acids: CASSPGQGRYEQYF. DNA for the CDR3: TGTGCCAGTTCGCCGGGACAGGGGCGCTACGAGCAGTACTTC.

This clonotype was counted many times. The gene calls are TRBV12-3 or TRBV12-4 and TRBJ1-1, with D uncertain. The CDR3 has 12 amino acids. The germline V and J ends were trimmed by 8 bases and 4 bases, with 11 bases remaining between them. CDR3 bases: TGTGCCAGCGAGGGAGAAAGCACTGAAGCTTTCTTT. As protein: CASEGESTEAFF.

The chain carries TRBV30 and TRBJ1-1; tentative D call: TRBD1 (6 bases). V gave up 0 bases and J gave up 1 base, with 15 bases separating them. In germline, CDR1 is GTSNPN, CDR2 SVGIG (reference sequence). The CDR3 runs to 16 residues. DNA of the CDR3: TGTGCCTGGAGTGTACTCCGAGGAGGGGGGAACACTGAAGCTTTCTTT. Its protein product is CAWSVLRGGGNTEAFF.

There are many counts of this clonotype. The J gene is TRBJ1-6, the V gene TRBV19; 7 nucleotides line up with TRBD1. The CDR3 spans 13 residues. After removal of 5 bases from V and 10 bases from J, the junction contained 5 bases not matched to a gene. CDR1 and CDR2 from the germline V gene are LNHDA and SQIVND (reference sequence). The CDR3 loop is CASSVDRASPLHF. CDR3 nucleotides: TGTGCCAGTAGTGTCGACAGGGCCTCACCCCTCCACTTT.

This clonotype was recorded at least ten times. This sequence joins TRBV13 and TRBJ2-7; 7 bases fit TRBD1. Germline CDR1 and CDR2: PRHDT and FYEKMQ (reference sequence). With V trimmed by 4 bases and J by 2 bases, 8 bases remained unmatched. This CDR3 is 15 amino acids long. The CDR3 DNA reads as TGTGCCAGCAGCTCCTACGGGACAGCCACCTACGAGCAGTACTTC. Encoded protein: CASSSYGTATYEQYF.

This clonotype occurred many times. The J gene is TRBJ2-7, the V gene TRBV5-5; D is perhaps TRBD2 (6 bases). The V end was cut by 5 bases, the J end by 0 bases, with 15 bases between. This CDR3 has 15 amino acids. Germline V lookup: CDR1 SGHKS, CDR2 YYEKEE (reference sequence). The DNA for the CDR3 is TGTGCCAGCAGTGCGCTTGGCGGGACCTCCTACGAGCAGTACTTC. The encoded protein is CASSALGGTSYEQYF. The full variable domain, its missing parts supplied by reference TRBV5-5 and TRBJ2-7, is DAGVTQSPTHLIKTRGQQVTLRCSPISGHKSVSWYQQVLGQGPQFIFQYYEKEERGRGNFPDRFSARQFPNYSSELNVNALLLGDSALYLCASSALGGTSYEQYFGPGTRLTVT.

This clonotype was observed many times. The rearrangement uses TRBV29-1 and TRBJ2-1, with 10 positions matching TRBD2. Germline V gives CDR1 SQVTM, CDR2 ANQGSEA. The CDR3 runs 14 residues. V lost 6 bases, J lost 3 bases, and 5 bases stayed unmatched. CDR3 region: CSVGSGRLYNEQFF. Here the CDR3 DNA reads TGCAGCGTGGGTAGCGGGAGGCTCTACAATGAGCAGTTCTTC.